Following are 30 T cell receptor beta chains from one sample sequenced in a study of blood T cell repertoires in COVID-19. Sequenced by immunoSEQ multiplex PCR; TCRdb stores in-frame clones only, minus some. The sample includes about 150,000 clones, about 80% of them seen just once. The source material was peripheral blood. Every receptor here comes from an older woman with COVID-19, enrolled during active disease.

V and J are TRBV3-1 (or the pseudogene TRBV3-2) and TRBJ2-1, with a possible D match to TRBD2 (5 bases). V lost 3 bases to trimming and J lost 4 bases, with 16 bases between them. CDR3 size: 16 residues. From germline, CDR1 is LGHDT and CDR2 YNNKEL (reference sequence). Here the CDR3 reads CASSHWAGSTYNEQFF. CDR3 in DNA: TGTGCCAGCAGCCATTGGGCTGGGAGTACGTACAATGAGCAGTTCTTC.

The DNA for the CDR3 is TGTGCCACCAGCAGAGCCTCGGGTCGGGGCACTGAAGCTTTCTTT. Translating gives CATSRASGRGTEAFF. V is TRBV15 and J is TRBJ1-1; no firm D call. The length of the CDR3 is 15 residues. With 1 base removed from V and 4 bases from J, the gap between germline ends came to 13 bases. Germline lookup yields CDR1 LNHNV and CDR2 YYDKDF (reference sequence).

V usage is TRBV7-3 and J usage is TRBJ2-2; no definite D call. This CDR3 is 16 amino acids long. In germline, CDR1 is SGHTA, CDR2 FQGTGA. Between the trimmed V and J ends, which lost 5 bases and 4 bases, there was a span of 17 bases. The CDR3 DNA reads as TGTGCCAGCAGCCCCCATAGTCTGTCAGGCACCGGGGAGCTGTTTTTT. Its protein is CASSPHSLSGTGELFF.

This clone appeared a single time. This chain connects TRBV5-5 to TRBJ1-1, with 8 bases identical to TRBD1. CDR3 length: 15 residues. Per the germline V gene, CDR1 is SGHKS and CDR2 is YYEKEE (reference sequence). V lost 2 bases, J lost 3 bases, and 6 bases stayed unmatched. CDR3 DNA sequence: TGTGCCAGCAGCTTACCGCAGGGGGCTGACACTGAAGCTTTCTTT. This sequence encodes CASSLPQGADTEAFF.

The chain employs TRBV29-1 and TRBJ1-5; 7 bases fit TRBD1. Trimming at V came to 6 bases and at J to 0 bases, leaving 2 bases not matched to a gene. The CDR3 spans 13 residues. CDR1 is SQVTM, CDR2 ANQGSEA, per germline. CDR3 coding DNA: TGCAGCGTCGGACAGGATAGCAATCAGCCCCAGCATTTT. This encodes CSVGQDSNQPQHF.

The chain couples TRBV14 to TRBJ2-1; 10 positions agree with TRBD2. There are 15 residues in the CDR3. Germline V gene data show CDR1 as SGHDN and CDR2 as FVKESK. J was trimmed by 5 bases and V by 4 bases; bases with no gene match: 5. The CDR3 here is CASSPLAGDNNEQFF. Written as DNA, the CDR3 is TGTGCCAGCAGCCCGCTAGCGGGGGACAACAATGAGCAGTTCTTC.

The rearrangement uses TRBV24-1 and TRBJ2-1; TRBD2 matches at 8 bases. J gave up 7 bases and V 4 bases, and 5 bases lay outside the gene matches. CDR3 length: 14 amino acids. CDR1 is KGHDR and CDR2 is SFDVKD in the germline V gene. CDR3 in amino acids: CATSETGLVNEQFF. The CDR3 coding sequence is TGTGCCACCAGTGAAACGGGACTAGTAAATGAGCAGTTCTTC.

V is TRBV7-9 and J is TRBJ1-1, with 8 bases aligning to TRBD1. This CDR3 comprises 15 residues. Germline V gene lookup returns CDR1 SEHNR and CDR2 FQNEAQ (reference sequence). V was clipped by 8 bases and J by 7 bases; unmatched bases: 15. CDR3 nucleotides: TGTGCCAGCCGTGGGGCAGGGGGCGATAGTAGTGAAGCTTTCTTT. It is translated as CASRGAGGDSSEAFF.

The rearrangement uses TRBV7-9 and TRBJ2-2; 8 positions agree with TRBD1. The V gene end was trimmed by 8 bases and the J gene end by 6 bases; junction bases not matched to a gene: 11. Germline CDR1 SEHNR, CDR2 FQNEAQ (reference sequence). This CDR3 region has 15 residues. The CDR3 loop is CASGPRTGFSGELFF. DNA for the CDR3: TGTGCCAGCGGACCTCGGACAGGGTTTTCCGGGGAGCTGTTTTTT.

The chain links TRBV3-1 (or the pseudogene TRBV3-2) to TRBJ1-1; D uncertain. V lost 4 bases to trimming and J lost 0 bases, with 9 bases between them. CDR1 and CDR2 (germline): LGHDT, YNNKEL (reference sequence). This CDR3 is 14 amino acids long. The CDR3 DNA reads TGTGCCAGCAGCCTCCGGTCCATGAACACTGAAGCTTTCTTT. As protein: CASSLRSMNTEAFF.

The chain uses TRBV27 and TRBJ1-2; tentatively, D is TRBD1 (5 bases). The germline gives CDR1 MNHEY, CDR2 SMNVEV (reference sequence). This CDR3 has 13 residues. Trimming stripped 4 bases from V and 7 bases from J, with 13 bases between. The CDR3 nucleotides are TGTGCCAGCAGTTATCTTCAGGGAGGTGGCTACACCTTC. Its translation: CASSYLQGGGYTF.

In DNA form, the CDR3 reads TGTGCCACTCTAAGCAGGGTGGCCAAAAACATTCAGTACTTC. This translates into CATLSRVAKNIQYF. The chain is built from TRBV5-6 and TRBJ2-4, with TRBD1 as a possible D gene (5 bases). Between the trimmed V and J ends, which lost 9 bases and 1 base, there was a span of 14 bases. The CDR3 is made up of 14 amino acids. The germline V gene has CDR1 SGHDT and CDR2 YYEEEE.

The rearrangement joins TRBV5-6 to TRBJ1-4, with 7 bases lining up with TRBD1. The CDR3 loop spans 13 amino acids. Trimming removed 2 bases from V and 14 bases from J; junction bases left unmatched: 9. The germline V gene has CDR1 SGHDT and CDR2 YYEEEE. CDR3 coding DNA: TGTGCCAGCAGCTTAAGACAGGGTGTGCATCTGTTTTTT. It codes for CASSLRQGVHLFF. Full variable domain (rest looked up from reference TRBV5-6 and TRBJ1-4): DAGVTQSPTHLIKTRGQQVTLRCSPKSGHDTVSWYQQALGQGPQFIFQYYEEEERQRGNFPDRFSGHQFPNYSSELNVNALLLGDSALYLCASSLRQGVHLFFGSGTQLSVL.

CDR3 sequence (DNA): TGCGCCAGCAGCTCCGACAGGGGATCGAGTTCACCCCTCCACTTT. Translating gives CASSSDRGSSSPLHF. The V gene is TRBV5-1, the J gene TRBJ1-6, with 8 bases that match TRBD1. Germline trimming cut 3 bases from V and 9 bases from J; bases unmatched to any gene: 8. The CDR3 runs to 15 residues. The V gene's germline CDR1 is SGHRS and CDR2 YFSETQ.

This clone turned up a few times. CDR3 coding DNA: TGTGCCACCAGCAGAGATGTCAAACCCCAGTCCTATGGCTACACCTTC. This codes for CATSRDVKPQSYGYTF. The gene calls are TRBV15 and TRBJ1-2, with no clear D. The CDR3 consists of 16 residues. From germline, CDR1 is LNHNV and CDR2 YYDKDF (reference sequence). The V and J ends lost 0 bases and 4 bases respectively, with 15 bases between them.

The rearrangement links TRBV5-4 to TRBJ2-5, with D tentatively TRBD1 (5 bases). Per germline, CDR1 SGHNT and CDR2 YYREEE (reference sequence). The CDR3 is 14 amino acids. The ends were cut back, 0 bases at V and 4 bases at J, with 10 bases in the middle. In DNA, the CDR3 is TGTGCCAGCAGCTTGGATCAGGGTACAGAGACCCAGTACTTC. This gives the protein CASSLDQGTETQYF.

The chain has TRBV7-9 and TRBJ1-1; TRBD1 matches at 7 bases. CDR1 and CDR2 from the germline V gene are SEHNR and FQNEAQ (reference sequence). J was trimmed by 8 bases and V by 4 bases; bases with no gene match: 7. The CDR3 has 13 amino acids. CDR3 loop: CASSYFDRDEAFF. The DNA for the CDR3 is TGTGCCAGCAGCTATTTCGACAGGGACGAAGCTTTCTTT.

This CDR3 is CSVSTQYEQYF. The DNA of the CDR3 is TGCAGCGTTAGTACACAGTACGAGCAGTACTTC. The chain carries TRBV29-1 and TRBJ2-7; D is uncertain. V dropped 5 bases and J dropped 4 bases, with 9 bases sitting between them. The CDR3 has 11 residues. Looked up from germline, CDR1 is SQVTM and CDR2 is ANQGSEA.

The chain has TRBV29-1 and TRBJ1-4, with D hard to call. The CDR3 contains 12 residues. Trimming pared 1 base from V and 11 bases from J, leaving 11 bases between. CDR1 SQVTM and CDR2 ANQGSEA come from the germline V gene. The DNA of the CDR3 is TGCAGCGTTGAAGGGCAGGCTAAGAAACTGTTTTTT. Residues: CSVEGQAKKLFF.

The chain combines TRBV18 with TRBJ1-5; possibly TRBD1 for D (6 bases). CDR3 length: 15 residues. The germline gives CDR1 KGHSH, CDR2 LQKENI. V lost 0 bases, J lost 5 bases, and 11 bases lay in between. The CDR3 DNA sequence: TGTGCCAGCTCACCACCGGGACAAACCGATCAGCCCCAGCATTTT. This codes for CASSPPGQTDQPQHF.

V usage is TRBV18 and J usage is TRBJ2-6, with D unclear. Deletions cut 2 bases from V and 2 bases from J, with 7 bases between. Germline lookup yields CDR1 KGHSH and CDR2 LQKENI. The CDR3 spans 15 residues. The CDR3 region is CASSPVAAGANVLTF. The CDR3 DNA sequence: TGTGCCAGCTCACCAGTCGCAGCTGGGGCCAACGTCCTGACTTTC.

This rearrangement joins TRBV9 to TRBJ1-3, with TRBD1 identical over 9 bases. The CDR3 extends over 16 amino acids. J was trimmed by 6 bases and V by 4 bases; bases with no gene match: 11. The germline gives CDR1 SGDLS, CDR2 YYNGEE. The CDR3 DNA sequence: TGTGCCAGCAGCTCTCACAGGGGGCGTATGGAAAACACCATATATTTT. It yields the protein CASSSHRGRMENTIYF. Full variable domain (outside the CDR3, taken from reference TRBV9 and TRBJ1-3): DSGVTQTPKHLITATGQRVTLRCSPRSGDLSVYWYQQSLDQGLQFLIQYYNGEERAKGNILERFSAQQFPDLHSELNLSSLELGDSALYFCASSSHRGRMENTIYFGEGSWLTVV.

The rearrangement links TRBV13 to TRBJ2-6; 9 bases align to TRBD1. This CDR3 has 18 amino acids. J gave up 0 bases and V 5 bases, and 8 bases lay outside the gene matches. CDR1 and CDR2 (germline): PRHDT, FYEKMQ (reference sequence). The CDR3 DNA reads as TGTGCCAGCAGCAAAGGGGACAGGGAAACCTCTGGGGCCAACGTCCTGACTTTC. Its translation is CASSKGDRETSGANVLTF.

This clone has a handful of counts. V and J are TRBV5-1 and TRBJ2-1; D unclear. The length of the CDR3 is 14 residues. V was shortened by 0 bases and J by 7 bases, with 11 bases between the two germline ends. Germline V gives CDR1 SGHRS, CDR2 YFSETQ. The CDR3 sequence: CASSLVPSVNEQFF. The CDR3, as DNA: TGCGCCAGCAGCTTGGTTCCTAGTGTGAATGAGCAGTTCTTC.

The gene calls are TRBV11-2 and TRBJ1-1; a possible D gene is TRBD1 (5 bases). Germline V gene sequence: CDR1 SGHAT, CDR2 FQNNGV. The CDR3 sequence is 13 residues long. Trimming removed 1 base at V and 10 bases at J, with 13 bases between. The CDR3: CASSLAWGGGAFF. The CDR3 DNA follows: TGTGCCAGCAGCTTAGCGTGGGGGGGAGGAGCTTTCTTT.

CDR3 sequence reads: CASSLPRSGGWNSPLHF. The CDR3 DNA reads TGTGCCAGCAGTTTACCTCGATCAGGGGGTTGGAATTCACCCCTCCACTTT. The chain recombines TRBV28 with TRBJ1-6; TRBD1 aligns across 7 bases. J gave up 7 bases and V 2 bases, and 11 bases lay outside the gene matches. The CDR3 sequence is 17 residues long. Germline loops: CDR1 MDHEN, CDR2 SYDVKM.

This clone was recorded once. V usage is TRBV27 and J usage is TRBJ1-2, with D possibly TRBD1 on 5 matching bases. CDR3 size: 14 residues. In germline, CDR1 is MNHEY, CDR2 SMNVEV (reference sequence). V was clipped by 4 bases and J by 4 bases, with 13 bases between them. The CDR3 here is CASSSPGWGYGYTF. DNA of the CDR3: TGTGCCAGCAGTTCCCCAGGGTGGGGCTATGGCTACACCTTC.

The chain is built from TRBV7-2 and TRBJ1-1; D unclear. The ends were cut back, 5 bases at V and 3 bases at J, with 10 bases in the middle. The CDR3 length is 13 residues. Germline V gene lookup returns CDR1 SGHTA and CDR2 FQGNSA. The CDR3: CASSLRVHTEAFF. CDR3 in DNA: TGTGCCAGCAGCCTGAGGGTGCACACTGAAGCTTTCTTT.

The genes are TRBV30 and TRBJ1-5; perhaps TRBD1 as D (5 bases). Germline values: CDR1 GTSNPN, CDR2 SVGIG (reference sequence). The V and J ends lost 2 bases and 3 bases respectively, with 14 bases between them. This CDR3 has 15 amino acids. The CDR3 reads CAWSLGALYNQPQHF. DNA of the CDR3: TGTGCCTGGAGTTTAGGGGCCCTTTACAATCAGCCCCAGCATTTT.

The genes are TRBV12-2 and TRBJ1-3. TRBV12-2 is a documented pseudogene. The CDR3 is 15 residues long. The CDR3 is CASRVTGLSGNTIYF. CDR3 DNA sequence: TGTGCAAGTCGCGTAACGGGTCTCTCTGGAAACACCATATATTTT.